This entry is about one T cell receptor (beta chain). No antigen is known for it. Trimming took off 0 bases at V and 3 bases at J, with 16 bases between the two ends. Germline loops: CDR1 SGDLS, CDR2 YYNGEE. This CDR3 has 16 residues. The data derive from a study of T-cell memory formation after mild COVID-19. Looking at the study overall: Across donors, TCR clusters were largely donor specific. The study's findings and limits: Mainly CM and EM harbored the contracting CD4+ clones; mainly EMRA harbored the CD8+ ones.

MiXCR, applied by TCRdb to the 5' RACE reads, yields one record per CDR3 protein. Of under 90,000 distinct CDR3 sequences listed, approximately 15% are singletons. The receptor was derived from an adult woman who had mild COVID-19 (a few samples of this study predate the infection). Cell type and time point are not known. The chain employs TRBV9 and TRBJ2-7, with D possibly TRBD2 on 7 matching bases. Specimen: PBMCs or a T cell subset sorted from them (not recorded which). The CDR3 protein is CASSVASSGGGYEQYF. The CDR3 DNA is TGTGCCAGCAGCGTAGCCTCTAGCGGAGGGGGCTACGAGCAGTACTTC.